This T cell receptor (beta chain) was sequenced for a study of T cell changes during pregnancy in multiple sclerosis (dated by TCRdb to between 2018 and 2020). Turning to the overall study: The study examined how the T cell repertoire changed over the course of pregnancy in women with multiple sclerosis.

Preparation of the library involved the immunoSEQ multiplex PCR assay. TCRdb carries this immuneACCESS record with in-frame sequences only. Its versions omit some clonotypes, under half of them owing to an unresolved V gene in the studies checked, with the rest unexplained. In this sample the table shows 65,000 to 85,000 clones, just over 90% of which occur a single time. The ten largest clonotypes hold more than 1.1% of the sample. Concerning this clone itself: Its antigen target is currently unknown. Base quality data are lacking; no much larger clone is found one base away.

CDR1 and CDR2, per the germline V gene, are SGHRS and YFSETQ. Counted from cysteine to phenylalanine, this CDR3 has 16 amino acids. Only the CDR3 part of the read is kept: 48 bases, read in frame from the first base. Trimming at the junction amounts to 0 bases on V and 1 base on J, and the germline ends lie 12 bases apart. This receptor was identified in a female donor with multiple sclerosis, enrolled in a pregnancy study. The sequenced sample was peripheral blood, obtained after pregnancy. The rearranged chain carries TRBV5-1 and TRBJ2-3, with a tentative D gene TRBD2 over 7 matching bases. The CDR3 region: CASSLEGGKGTDTQYF. The sequenced DNA is TGCGCCAGCAGCTTGGAGGGGGGGAAAGGCACAGATACGCAGTATTTT.